This entry describes one TCR beta chain. Its antigen is unidentified. The sample comes from a study of T cell responses to AZD1222 COVID-19 vaccine. Whole-study results and caveats: Donors in the cohort were predominantly white British and more often female, and clonal diversity was possibly underestimated.

The germline V gene encodes CDR1 KGHSH and CDR2 LQKENI. Trimming took off 3 bases at V and 1 base at J, with 10 bases between the two ends. CDR3 length: 14 residues. The assay was immunoSEQ multiplex PCR, and TCRdb's table has in-frame clones only and misses some. The table has 65,000 to 95,000 clones, 90% to 95% seen once. The chain joins TRBV18 to TRBJ2-7; tentative D call: TRBD1 (5 bases). This clonotype was sampled from an adult in good health. The sequencing used peripheral blood, collected on day 0 of MenACWY control vaccination. Written as DNA, the CDR3 is TGTGCCAGCTCACCTAGTGGACAATCCTACGAGCAGTACTTC. The encoded protein is CASSPSGQSYEQYF.